The 28 T cell receptor beta chains listed next were all sequenced from one sample in a study of T-cell memory formation after mild COVID-19. TCRdb recomputed calls from the 5' RACE reads with MiXCR, one row per CDR3 protein. The table shows 200,000 to 250,000 distinct CDR3 sequences, with over 7.5% occurring only once. Input material: PBMCs or a T cell subset sorted from them (not recorded which). The receptor set was obtained from a man younger than 35 who had mild COVID-19 (a few samples of this study predate the infection). Cell type and time point are not known.

This rearrangement joins TRBV5-6 to TRBJ1-5; 11 bases map to TRBD1. The trim removed 4 bases at V and 4 bases at J, leaving 7 bases unmatched. This CDR3 contains 16 residues. In germline, CDR1 is SGHDT, CDR2 YYEEEE. The CDR3 DNA reads as TGTGCCAGCAGCCTAGGGACAGGGGGACCTAATCAGCCCCAGCATTTT. Translated: CASSLGTGGPNQPQHF.

The chain couples TRBV3-1 to TRBJ2-5; TRBD1 agrees at 8 bases. The V gene end was trimmed by 3 bases and the J gene end by 3 bases; junction bases not matched to a gene: 3. The germline CDR1 and CDR2 sequences are LGHDT and YNNKEL (reference sequence). CDR3 length: 14 residues. CDR3 bases: TGTGCCAGCAGCCAGAGGACAGGGAAAGAGACCCAGTACTTC. This encodes CASSQRTGKETQYF.

This sequence joins TRBV20-1 and TRBJ1-5; a possible D gene is TRBD1 (5 bases). The CDR3 consists of 13 residues. V was shortened by 0 bases and J by 6 bases, with 9 bases between the two germline ends. Per the germline V gene, CDR1 is DFQATT and CDR2 is SNEGSKA (reference sequence). As DNA, the CDR3 is TGCAGTGCTAGAGATCCAGGGTCTCAGCCCCAGCATTTT. It translates to CSARDPGSQPQHF.

This chain joins TRBV7-9 and TRBJ2-3; 9 bases map to TRBD2. V trimming: 3 bases; J trimming: 3 bases; junction bases outside the gene matches: 10. The CDR3 has 17 residues. Germline V gene data show CDR1 as SEHNR and CDR2 as FQNEAQ (reference sequence). DNA of the CDR3: TGTGCCAGCAGCTTGGGGAGTAGCGGGAGTAGGACAGATACGCAGTATTTT. Translated: CASSLGSSGSRTDTQYF.

There are a few counts of this clonotype. The V and J genes are TRBV14 and TRBJ1-2; D remains ambiguous. The CDR3 is made up of 13 amino acids. V was cut by 1 base and J by 4 bases, with 7 bases left in between. Looked up from germline, CDR1 is SGHDN and CDR2 is FVKESK. This CDR3 is CASSQGQIYGYTF. The CDR3 DNA reads as TGTGCCAGCAGCCAAGGCCAGATCTATGGCTACACCTTC.

This clonotype turned up a few times. The gene calls are TRBV20-1 and TRBJ1-5; TRBD1 agrees at 8 bases. The germline V gene encodes CDR1 DFQATT and CDR2 SNEGSKA (reference sequence). With 6 bases clipped from V and 0 bases from J, the junction kept 7 bases outside the gene matches. The CDR3 is 15 residues long. The CDR3 spells CSAKTGAYSNQPQHF. The CDR3 DNA is TGCAGTGCCAAGACAGGGGCGTATAGCAATCAGCCCCAGCATTTT.

As concerns this clonotype: A much larger clonotype is one base distant, so this may be a read error. The chain joins TRBV3-1 to TRBJ2-1, with D possibly being TRBD1 (5 bases). Germline lookup yields CDR1 LGHDT and CDR2 YNNKEL (reference sequence). Trimming took 9 bases from V and 8 from J, leaving 23 bases between them. The CDR3 contains 15 residues. CDR3 amino acids: CARSPTRTRYHEQFF. The CDR3 DNA reads as TGTGCCAGGAGTCCCACTCGGACACGGTACCATGAGCAGTTCTTC.

This clonotype appeared many times. CDR3 sequence (DNA): TGTGCCAGCAGTCTGGACAGGGGGGTCAGAAACACCATATATTTT. This sequence encodes CASSLDRGVRNTIYF. The gene calls are TRBV7-2 and TRBJ1-3, with 10 bases lining up with TRBD1. After removal of 6 bases from V and 5 bases from J, the junction contained 7 bases not matched to a gene. CDR3 length: 15 amino acids. Looked up from germline, CDR1 is SGHTA and CDR2 is FQGNSA. The variable domain in full, completed from reference TRBV7-2 and TRBJ1-3, reads GAGVSQSPSNKVTEKGKDVELRCDPISGHTALYWYRQSLGQGLEFLIYFQGNSAPDKSGLPSDRFSAERTGGSVSTLTIQRTQQEDSAVYLCASSLDRGVRNTIYFGEGSWLTVV.

This clonotype came up many times. This chain connects TRBV5-1 to TRBJ1-6, with D unresolved. Germline V CDR1 and CDR2: SGHRS, YFSETQ. V shed 0 bases and J shed 7 bases, with 20 bases lying between them. This CDR3 comprises 18 residues. Written as DNA, the CDR3 is TGCGCCAGCAGCTTGGAGGCGGGCAGGTATCTTCAGAATTCACCCCTCCACTTT. It specifies CASSLEAGRYLQNSPLHF. The whole variable domain, filled in from reference TRBV5-1 and TRBJ1-6, reads KAGVTQTPRYLIKTRGQQVTLSCSPISGHRSVSWYQQTPGQGLQFLFEYFSETQRNKGNFPGRFSGRQFSNSRSEMNVSTLELGDSALYLCASSLEAGRYLQNSPLHFGNGTRLTVT.

This clonotype was counted only a few times. The V call is TRBV9, the J call TRBJ2-1; 10 bases match TRBD2. CDR1 is SGDLS, CDR2 YYNGEE, per germline. The CDR3 totals 18 residues. V shed 0 bases and J 5 bases; nucleotides not matched to a gene: 11. The CDR3 is CASSVGGAGGHRNNEQFF. CDR3 in DNA: TGTGCCAGCAGCGTAGGCGGAGCGGGGGGGCATAGGAACAATGAGCAGTTCTTC.

The V and J genes are TRBV5-5 and TRBJ2-2; tentative D call: TRBD2 (6 bases). Germline V gives CDR1 SGHKS, CDR2 YYEKEE (reference sequence). V lost 0 bases, J lost 5 bases, and 17 bases lay in between. The length of the CDR3 is 17 residues. CDR3 coding DNA: TGTGCCAGCAGCTTGGTGGCGGGGTCAAGCAGGACCGGGGAGCTGTTTTTT. It yields the protein CASSLVAGSSRTGELFF.

The chain couples TRBV12-3 or TRBV12-4 to TRBJ2-2; a possible D gene is TRBD1 (8 bases). The CDR3 is 18 residues long. Trimming stripped 2 bases from V and 7 bases from J, with 23 bases between. The CDR3 loop is CASSLIRRTGRVSGELFF. CDR3 DNA sequence: TGTGCCAGCAGTTTAATTCGGAGGACAGGGAGGGTCAGCGGGGAGCTGTTTTTT.

The chain carries TRBV4-2 and TRBJ2-3; 7 bases map to TRBD2. Germline lookup yields CDR1 LGHNA and CDR2 YNFKEQ. Trimming cost V 1 base and J 1 base; bases outside gene matches: 8. This CDR3 spans 17 amino acids. As DNA, the CDR3 is TGTGCCAGCAGCCAAGTCTCCAGCGGGGTGCGCACAGATACGCAGTATTTT. Residues: CASSQVSSGVRTDTQYF.

This clonotype has more than one count but fewer than ten. The gene calls are TRBV11-2 and TRBJ2-5; weak D call: TRBD2 (6 bases). From germline, CDR1 is SGHAT and CDR2 FQNNGV. The V end was cut by 2 bases, the J end by 5 bases, with 12 bases between. The CDR3 has 14 residues. In DNA form, the CDR3 reads TGTGCCAGCAGCTTACCGGGGAGGTGGGAGACCCAGTACTTC. As protein: CASSLPGRWETQYF.

The rearrangement uses TRBV6-2 or TRBV6-3 and TRBJ1-5; the match to TRBD1 covers 11 bases. The CDR3 is 20 amino acids. CDR1 MNHEY and CDR2 SVGEGT come from the germline V gene. Germline trimming cut 4 bases from V and 0 bases from J; bases unmatched to any gene: 14. The CDR3 nucleotides read TGTGCCAGCAGTTGGGACCCGAGGACAGGGGGCGTATATAGCAATCAGCCCCAGCATTTT. This encodes CASSWDPRTGGVYSNQPQHF.

There are many counts of this clonotype. The chain links TRBV4-1 to TRBJ2-4; 12 nucleotides align to TRBD2. CDR1 and CDR2 from the germline V gene are MGHRA and YSYEKL. The CDR3 totals 15 residues. V gave up 1 base and J gave up 9 bases; unmatched junction bases: 4. CDR3 residues: CASSQGTSGVGIQYF. CDR3 in DNA: TGCGCCAGCAGCCAAGGGACTAGCGGGGTGGGCATTCAGTACTTC.

This clonotype was recorded a few times. The chain uses TRBV18 and TRBJ2-1, with D uncertain. The CDR3 spans 13 residues. Germline V gives CDR1 KGHSH, CDR2 LQKENI. V lost 3 bases to trimming and J lost 5 bases, with 8 bases between them. The CDR3 DNA follows: TGTGCCAGCTCACCTAAAACAGACAATGAGCAGTTCTTC. It codes for CASSPKTDNEQFF.

This clonotype has more than one count but fewer than ten. V and J are TRBV20-1 and TRBJ2-7; D tentatively reads TRBD1 or TRBD2 (8 bases each). CDR1 and CDR2 from the germline V gene are DFQATT and SNEGSKA (reference sequence). The CDR3 consists of 13 residues. As DNA, the CDR3 is TGCAGGGCGGGAGGACAGGGAACCTACGAGCAGTACTTC. Protein: CRAGGQGTYEQYF.

This clonotype was observed a handful of times. The rearrangement uses TRBV7-9 and TRBJ2-3; no reliable D call. CDR1 SEHNR and CDR2 FQNEAQ come from the germline V gene (reference sequence). V was clipped by 1 base and J by 2 bases, with 7 bases between them. CDR3 length equals 14 residues. CDR3 region: CASSLDHSTDTQYF. The DNA for the CDR3 is TGTGCCAGCAGCTTAGACCACTCCACAGATACGCAGTATTTT.

J is TRBJ2-3 and V is TRBV20-1; 9 positions match TRBD2. The CDR3 runs 14 residues. Germline values: CDR1 DFQATT, CDR2 SNEGSKA (reference sequence). With 4 bases clipped from V and 2 bases from J, the junction kept 4 bases outside the gene matches. The CDR3 here is CSANVAGATDTQYF. In nucleotides, the CDR3 is TGCAGTGCTAATGTAGCGGGGGCCACAGATACGCAGTATTTT.

A few counts support this clonotype. The chain links TRBV6-5 to TRBJ1-4; 11 bases map to TRBD1. Germline CDR1 MNHEY, CDR2 SVGAGI. V lost 5 bases, J lost 8 bases, and 4 bases stayed unmatched. The CDR3 consists of 14 residues. The CDR3 loop reads CASSGTGGREKLFF. The CDR3 coding sequence is TGTGCCAGCAGTGGGACAGGGGGTAGGGAAAAACTGTTTTTT.

Only a few counts were recorded for this clonotype. The V gene is TRBV12-5, the J gene TRBJ2-7; TRBD1 aligns across 8 bases. With V trimmed by 4 bases and J by 4 bases, 6 bases remained unmatched. From germline, CDR1 is LGHNT and CDR2 FRNRAP. This CDR3 comprises 14 residues. CDR3 region: CASGSGDRIYEQYF. CDR3 coding DNA: TGTGCTAGTGGTTCGGGGGACAGGATATACGAGCAGTACTTC.

This chain joins TRBV5-1 and TRBJ2-7, with D possibly matching TRBD2 (6 bases). This CDR3 is built from 15 residues. Germline lookup yields CDR1 SGHRS and CDR2 YFSETQ. Trimming shortened V by 0 bases and J by 3 bases, and 13 bases separated the two germline ends. CDR3 nucleotides: TGCGCCAGCAGCTTGGTGGCGGGACCTTTCTACGAGCAGTACTTC. Translation gives CASSLVAGPFYEQYF.

This clonotype appeared many times. The chain joins TRBV11-2 to TRBJ2-1; TRBD1 or TRBD2 may be the D gene (6 bases each). CDR3 size: 16 residues. Deletions cut 1 base from V and 6 bases from J, with 16 bases between. Germline V lookup: CDR1 SGHAT, CDR2 FQNNGV. The CDR3: CASSLVSGGIVNEQFF. CDR3 in DNA: TGTGCCAGCAGCTTAGTATCCGGGGGCATAGTCAATGAGCAGTTCTTC.

This clonotype was seen a handful of times. CDR3 loop: CASSYRTNSPLHF. CDR3 sequence (DNA): TGTGCCAGCAGTTACAGGACCAATTCACCCCTCCACTTT. The chain has TRBV12-3 or TRBV12-4 and TRBJ1-6, with a weak D call TRBD1 (5 bases). This CDR3 spans 13 amino acids. Trimming took 4 bases from V and 7 from J, leaving 8 bases between them.

The chain is built from TRBV7-2 and TRBJ2-4; no firm D call. This CDR3 region has 13 residues. V shed 5 bases and J shed 5 bases, with 10 bases lying between them. Germline V gene lookup returns CDR1 SGHTA and CDR2 FQGNSA. The CDR3 sequence is CASSLQTQNIQYF. The CDR3 DNA is TGTGCCAGCAGCCTACAGACTCAAAACATTCAGTACTTC.

The table lists this clonotype with a count of one. An end of the junction differs from the germline gene, which may be a read error. The V and J genes are TRBV7-2 and TRBJ1-2; D is unclear. Germline V gene lookup returns CDR1 SGHTA and CDR2 FQGNSA. The CDR3 length is 14 residues. The CDR3 reads CASSPDGANYGYTF. The DNA of the CDR3 is TGTGCCAGCAGTCCCGACGGCGCTAACTATGGCTACACATTC.

This sequence joins TRBV7-2 and TRBJ1-2, with TRBD1 matching over 8 bases. Germline V gene lookup returns CDR1 SGHTA and CDR2 FQGNSA. CDR3 length: 13 residues. J lost 8 bases, V lost 5 bases, and 7 bases had no gene match. CDR3 protein: CASSARQGLGYTF. The CDR3 DNA reads as TGTGCCAGCAGCGCACGACAGGGGTTGGGCTACACCTTC.